The 12 T cell receptor beta chains below all came from one sample that was sequenced in a study of blood T cell repertoires in COVID-19. Some clones are missing from TCRdb's copy, which holds only in-frame ones; the method was immunoSEQ multiplex PCR. This table holds fewer than 200,000 clones, 75% to 85% found once. The specimen sequenced was peripheral blood. Every receptor here comes from a woman aged 40 to 50 with COVID-19, enrolled during active disease.

The chain uses TRBV5-1 and TRBJ2-5; the D is unclear. In germline, CDR1 is SGHRS, CDR2 YFSETQ. This CDR3 spans 13 amino acids. With 1 base removed from V and 0 bases from J, the gap between germline ends came to 4 bases. The CDR3: CASSLTNQETQYF. Written as DNA, the CDR3 is TGCGCCAGCAGCTTGACTAACCAAGAGACCCAGTACTTC.

This clone was detected once. The chain is built from TRBV25-1 and TRBJ1-2; perhaps TRBD1 as D (6 bases). Germline loops: CDR1 MGHDK, CDR2 SYGVNS. Deletions cut 4 bases from V and 7 bases from J, with 16 bases between. CDR3 length equals 14 residues. CDR3 amino acids: CASSGGGLVFGYTF. The DNA of the CDR3 is TGTGCCAGCAGTGGGGGGGGGCTTGTATTTGGCTACACCTTC.

The chain links TRBV5-6 to TRBJ2-7, with TRBD1 matching over 9 bases. This CDR3 has 14 amino acids. Per germline, CDR1 SGHDT and CDR2 YYEEEE. Trimming at V came to 4 bases and at J to 3 bases, leaving 5 bases not matched to a gene. The CDR3 DNA is TGTGCCAGCAGCCGCCGGGACAGGGTCTACGAGCAGTACTTC. Translated, it gives CASSRRDRVYEQYF.

This clone has more than one count but fewer than ten. The chain links TRBV5-1 to TRBJ1-2; no clear D. CDR1 and CDR2 from the germline V gene are SGHRS and YFSETQ. The length of the CDR3 is 15 residues. V lost 4 bases and J 2 bases, leaving 15 bases between the germline ends. The CDR3 DNA follows: TGCGCCAGCAGCCTGGTGTTGGGCATCAACTATGGCTACACCTTC. This sequence encodes CASSLVLGINYGYTF.

This chain uses TRBV30 with TRBJ1-5; the match to TRBD1 covers 7 bases. CDR3 size: 13 residues. Germline CDR1 and CDR2: GTSNPN and SVGIG (reference sequence). Trimming took 3 bases from V and 5 from J; bases not matched to a gene: 4. The CDR3 DNA reads as TGTGCCTGGAGCAGGGGGAACGATCAGCCCCAGCATTTT. As protein: CAWSRGNDQPQHF.

The J gene is TRBJ2-4, the V gene TRBV2; 8 bases are a match to TRBD2. The CDR3 covers 14 residues. The ends lost 8 bases at V and 7 bases at J; junction bases unmatched: 10. Germline CDR1 reads SNHLY; CDR2 reads FYNNEI. The CDR3 loop is CASGTSGGRNIQYF. In DNA, the CDR3 is TGTGCCAGCGGGACTAGTGGGGGTAGGAACATTCAGTACTTC.

The J gene is TRBJ1-2, the V gene TRBV5-1; no clear D gene. The CDR3 is 13 residues long. The germline V gene has CDR1 SGHRS and CDR2 YFSETQ. V lost 1 base and J lost 3, with 7 bases in between. In DNA, the CDR3 is TGCGCCAGCAGCTTGACATTTGACTATGGCTACACCTTC. Translation: CASSLTFDYGYTF.

J is TRBJ2-2 and V is TRBV4-2, with 9 bases matching TRBD2. The CDR3 contains 17 residues. Trimming took 7 bases from V and 2 from J; bases not matched to a gene: 11. Per the germline V gene, CDR1 is LGHNA and CDR2 is YNFKEQ. DNA for the CDR3: TGTGCCAGCACCTCCGTCGGCGGGGGGGGAAACACCGGGGAGCTGTTTTTT. Translated: CASTSVGGGGNTGELFF.

The V and J genes are TRBV7-2 and TRBJ1-2; TRBD1 might be the D (6 bases). V lost 6 bases and J lost 7, with 15 bases in between. CDR1 is SGHTA, CDR2 FQGNSA, per germline. CDR3 length: 13 amino acids. The CDR3, as DNA: TGTGCCAGCAGGGTAGGGGGTTTGGGTGGCTACACCTTC. This gives the protein CASRVGGLGGYTF.

The rearrangement joins TRBV5-8 to TRBJ1-5, with D unclear. The CDR3 is made up of 18 amino acids. CDR1 SGHTS and CDR2 YDEGEE come from the germline V gene. Trimming pared 2 bases from V and 2 bases from J, leaving 20 bases between. The CDR3 loop reads CASSLYDSGGVGNQPQHF. The DNA of the CDR3 is TGTGCCAGCAGCTTATATGATTCGGGAGGCGTCGGCAATCAGCCCCAGCATTTT. The full variable domain, with the rest looked up from reference TRBV5-8 and TRBJ1-5, is EAGVTQSPTHLIKTRGQQATLRCSPISGHTSVYWYQQALGLGLQFLLWYDEGEERNRGNFPPRFSGRQFPNYSSELNVNALELEDSALYLCASSLYDSGGVGNQPQHFGDGTRLSIL.

The rearrangement links TRBV3-1 (or the pseudogene TRBV3-2) to TRBJ2-2, with D possibly being TRBD1 (6 bases). There are 15 residues in the CDR3. Trimming took 2 bases from V and 3 from J, leaving 10 bases between them. Germline CDR1 reads LGHDT; CDR2 reads YNNKEL (reference sequence). CDR3 DNA sequence: TGTGCCAGCAGCCAACCGCAGGGGTACACCGGGGAGCTGTTTTTT. It translates to CASSQPQGYTGELFF.

The genes are TRBV11-1 and TRBJ2-3; D gene unclear. The CDR3 is 15 residues long. V gave up 3 bases and J gave up 0 bases, with 10 bases separating them. The germline V gene encodes CDR1 SGHAT and CDR2 FQDESV (reference sequence). CDR3 residues: CASSFERLSTDTQYF. CDR3 nucleotides: TGTGCCAGCAGCTTTGAGCGACTGAGCACAGATACGCAGTATTTT.